The clone carrying this T cell receptor beta chain occurred a few times. Authors' methods: Reference gene primer amplification gave estimated nucleated cell counts. Assay: immunoSEQ multiplex PCR; the TCRdb copy retains only in-frame clones and omits some. V and J calls and clone size are as listed in that table; D and trimming were resolved from the DNA. The table lists more than 200,000 clones, less than 90% of them singletons. J was trimmed by 5 bases and V by 6 bases; bases with no gene match: 6. This CDR3 is 14 amino acids long. Germline V CDR1 and CDR2: MNHEY, SVGAGI. The data derive from a study of blood T cell repertoires in COVID-19. Study in general: PBMCs, B-cell-depleted T cells, or T cells provided the cDNA or gDNA that made up the material.

The chain uses TRBV6-5 and TRBJ2-2, with 7 bases fitting TRBD1. The specimen sequenced was peripheral blood. The receptor comes from a woman of 80 years or more with COVID-19, enrolled during active disease. The CDR3 DNA reads as TGTGCCAGCAGAAGGTACAGGGGAACCGGGGAGCTGTTTTTT. Translating it yields CASRRYRGTGELFF.